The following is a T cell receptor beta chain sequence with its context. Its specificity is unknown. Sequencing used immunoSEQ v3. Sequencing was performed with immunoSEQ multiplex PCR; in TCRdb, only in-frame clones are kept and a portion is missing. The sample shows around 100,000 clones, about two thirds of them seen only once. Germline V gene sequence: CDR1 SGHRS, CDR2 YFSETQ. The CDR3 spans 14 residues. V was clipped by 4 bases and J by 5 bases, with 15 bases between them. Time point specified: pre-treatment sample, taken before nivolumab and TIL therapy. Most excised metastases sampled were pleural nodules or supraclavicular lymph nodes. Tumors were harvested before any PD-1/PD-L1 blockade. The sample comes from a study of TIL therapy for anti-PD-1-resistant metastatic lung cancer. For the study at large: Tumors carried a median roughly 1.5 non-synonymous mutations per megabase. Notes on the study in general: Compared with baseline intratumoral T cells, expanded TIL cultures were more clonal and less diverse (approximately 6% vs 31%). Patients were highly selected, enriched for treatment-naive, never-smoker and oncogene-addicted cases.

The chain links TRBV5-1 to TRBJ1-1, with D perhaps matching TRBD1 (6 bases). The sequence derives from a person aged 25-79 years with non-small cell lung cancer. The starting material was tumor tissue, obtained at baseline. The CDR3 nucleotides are TGCGCCAGCAGCGGGTGGGGGGCCGGGACTGAAGCTTTCTTT. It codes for CASSGWGAGTEAFF.